These 27 T cell receptor beta chains were sequenced from one sample in a study of T cells after yellow fever vaccination. MiXCR was run by TCRdb on the 5' RACE reads, yielding one entry per CDR3 protein. The table lists just under 600,000 distinct CDR3 sequences, less than 15% of them singletons, with more than 12% in the top ten. The sample was PBMCs, taken on the day of the yellow fever booster vaccination. The receptors shown here come from a man aged 25 to 40 who received the YFV17D yellow fever vaccine.

The chain combines TRBV5-1 with TRBJ2-7; the match to TRBD2 covers 9 bases. J lost 5 bases, V lost 1 base, and 4 bases had no gene match. Germline assignment: CDR1 SGHRS and CDR2 YFSETQ. The CDR3 length is 14 residues. The CDR3 protein is CASSLWTSENEQYF. In DNA, the CDR3 is TGCGCCAGCAGCTTGTGGACTAGCGAAAACGAGCAGTACTTC.

CDR3 DNA: TGTGCCAGCAGCTTAGCGCTCGGAAACACCATATATTTT. Its protein is CASSLALGNTIYF. V gene TRBV7-2 combines with J gene TRBJ1-3; D remains ambiguous. The CDR3 consists of 13 residues. The germline V gene has CDR1 SGHTA and CDR2 FQGNSA. V gave up 0 bases and J gave up 4 bases, with 4 bases separating them.

The chain joins TRBV27 to TRBJ2-7; 10 positions match TRBD1. V gave up 6 bases and J gave up 7 bases; unmatched junction bases: 12. Per the germline V gene, CDR1 is MNHEY and CDR2 is SMNVEV (reference sequence). This CDR3 has 15 residues. CDR3 bases: TGTGCCAGCAGAAAACCGGGACAGGGGACGGGGGAGCAGTACTTC. Translating gives CASRKPGQGTGEQYF.

The chain recombines TRBV19 with TRBJ2-1; the D gene is possibly TRBD2 (6 bases). The V end lost 1 base, the J end lost 0 bases, and 13 bases lay between the germline ends. Looked up from germline, CDR1 is LNHDA and CDR2 is SQIVND (reference sequence). The CDR3 is made up of 17 amino acids. CDR3 bases: TGTGCCAGTAGTATAGGTCCGGGAGAACTCTCCTACAATGAGCAGTTCTTC. Translated, it gives CASSIGPGELSYNEQFF.

This clonotype was observed a handful of times. The rearrangement links TRBV4-3 to TRBJ2-3; 10 bases match TRBD2. The J segment lost 2 bases and the V segment lost 4 bases, leaving 6 bases of the junction unmatched. Germline V gene data show CDR1 as LGHNA and CDR2 as YSLEER. The length of the CDR3 is 16 residues. CDR3: CASSPGGLAVTDTQYF. The CDR3 nucleotides read TGCGCCAGCAGCCCGGGAGGACTAGCGGTCACAGATACGCAGTATTTT.

The chain recombines TRBV7-9 with TRBJ2-3; D gene unclear. Per the germline V gene, CDR1 is SEHNR and CDR2 is FQNEAQ (reference sequence). The CDR3 has 15 amino acids. Deletions cut 3 bases from V and 0 bases from J, with 10 bases between. CDR3 coding DNA: TGTGCCAGCAGCTTTCTGGGAACTAGCACAGATACGCAGTATTTT. This codes for CASSFLGTSTDTQYF.

Here the CDR3 DNA reads TGTGCCAGCAGCTTGACAGGGTTTGAAAATTCACCCCTCCACTTT. Encoded protein: CASSLTGFENSPLHF. This chain links TRBV6-1 with TRBJ1-6; 7 bases fit TRBD1. J lost 7 bases, V lost 6 bases, and 9 bases had no gene match. The length of the CDR3 is 15 residues. Germline values: CDR1 MNHNS, CDR2 SASEGT.

The V gene is TRBV7-2, the J gene TRBJ2-2; a possible D gene is TRBD2 (6 bases). V was pared by 3 bases and J by 6 bases, with 14 bases between. This CDR3 region has 15 residues. Germline V gene lookup returns CDR1 SGHTA and CDR2 FQGNSA. The DNA for the CDR3 is TGTGCCAGCAGCTTGTCTTGGCGGGATCCCGGGGAGCTGTTTTTT. It encodes CASSLSWRDPGELFF.

The chain uses TRBV20-1 and TRBJ2-7; 9 nucleotides align to TRBD2. J gave up 2 bases and V 4 bases, and 6 bases lay outside the gene matches. In germline, CDR1 is DFQATT, CDR2 SNEGSKA (reference sequence). CDR3 length equals 14 residues. CDR3 sequence: CSAKFLAGPYEQYF. CDR3 DNA sequence: TGCAGTGCTAAGTTCCTAGCGGGGCCCTACGAGCAGTACTTC.

This chain joins TRBV27 and TRBJ1-5, with a tentative D call TRBD1 (5 bases). V lost 5 bases to trimming and J lost 4 bases, with 9 bases between them. The germline gives CDR1 MNHEY, CDR2 SMNVEV (reference sequence). This CDR3 contains 13 residues. CDR3 region: CASSRTLNQPQHF. DNA of the CDR3: TGTGCCAGCAGTCGGACACTTAATCAGCCCCAGCATTTT.

A few counts support this clonotype. This chain joins TRBV6-2 or TRBV6-3 and TRBJ1-2; D gene uncertain. Germline-derived CDR1 and CDR2 are MNHEY and SVGEGT. V lost 4 bases and J 8 bases, leaving 17 bases between the germline ends. This CDR3 spans 14 amino acids. The CDR3 loop reads CASSFGGNPYGYTF. The CDR3 nucleotides are TGTGCCAGCAGTTTCGGTGGCAACCCGTACGGCTACACCTTC.

This clonotype was observed once. The chain employs TRBV11-1 and TRBJ1-5, with 8 positions matching TRBD1. The CDR3 contains 20 residues. Germline V gene lookup returns CDR1 SGHAT and CDR2 FQDESV (reference sequence). J gave up 0 bases and V 4 bases, and 17 bases lay outside the gene matches. The CDR3 DNA sequence: TGTGCCAGCAGCTCAACCCCGGGACAGGCCTCCCCCGATAGCAATCAGCCCCAGCATTTT. Its translation is CASSSTPGQASPDSNQPQHF.

The chain carries TRBV28 and TRBJ2-7; possible D gene TRBD2, 7 bases. The CDR3 is 15 residues long. Germline loops: CDR1 MDHEN, CDR2 SYDVKM. Trimming took 6 bases from V and 6 from J, leaving 21 bases between them. The CDR3 DNA reads as TGTGCCAGCAGGGGAGGGGGGCAAGGGGGTTCCGAGCAGTACTTC. Translated: CASRGGGQGGSEQYF.

This clonotype came up a few times. This chain connects TRBV6-2 or TRBV6-3 to TRBJ2-5; D is ambiguous. CDR3 length: 12 amino acids. The germline gives CDR1 MNHEY, CDR2 SVGEGT. The ends were cut back, 6 bases at V and 5 bases at J, with 10 bases in the middle. The CDR3 loop is CASSQWVETQYF. The CDR3 DNA reads as TGTGCCAGCAGCCAGTGGGTGGAGACCCAGTACTTC.

The table lists this clonotype with a few counts. The chain recombines TRBV30 with TRBJ2-1; tentatively, D is TRBD2 (6 bases). The CDR3 contains 15 residues. Germline V gene sequence: CDR1 GTSNPN, CDR2 SVGIG (reference sequence). Trimming pared 1 base from V and 2 bases from J, leaving 12 bases between. The CDR3, as DNA: TGTGCCTGGAGTGCGGACTACTCGGCCTACAATGAGCAGTTCTTC. This codes for CAWSADYSAYNEQFF.

This clonotype was observed a few times. The chain employs TRBV7-8 and TRBJ1-4, with D possibly being TRBD1 (6 bases). Per the germline V gene, CDR1 is SGHVS and CDR2 is FQNEAQ. V lost 5 bases to trimming and J lost 4 bases, with 17 bases between them. The CDR3 spans 16 residues. CDR3 nucleotides: TGTGCCAGCAGCCTGGACCCGGGACAAATTAATGAAAAACTGTTTTTT. It specifies CASSLDPGQINEKLFF.

The chain uses TRBV18 and TRBJ1-1, with 10 bases lining up with TRBD1. Unmatched junction bases numbered 6, after V lost 6 bases and J lost 8 bases. The CDR3 loop spans 13 amino acids. The V gene's germline CDR1 is KGHSH and CDR2 LQKENI. The chain's CDR3 is CASSHRDRGEAFF. In nucleotides, the CDR3 is TGTGCCAGCTCTCACCGGGACAGGGGAGAAGCTTTCTTT.

The chain couples TRBV4-3 to TRBJ2-7; unclear D gene. The CDR3 extends over 13 amino acids. V lost 0 bases and J 3 bases, leaving 6 bases between the germline ends. Germline CDR1 reads LGHNA; CDR2 reads YSLEER. The CDR3 nucleotides read TGCGCCAGCAGCCAAGATATCCTCTACGAGCAGTACTTC. This encodes CASSQDILYEQYF.

This clonotype was seen more than once but under ten times. The rearrangement joins TRBV27 to TRBJ2-1; 8 bases fit TRBD1. Germline-derived CDR1 and CDR2 are MNHEY and SMNVEV (reference sequence). The V segment lost 3 bases and the J segment 7 bases; nucleotides outside the gene matches: 8. The CDR3 consists of 15 residues. This chain's CDR3 is CASSFLAGGANEQFF. The DNA for the CDR3 is TGTGCCAGCAGTTTTCTCGCAGGGGGCGCGAATGAGCAGTTCTTC.

This sequence joins TRBV9 and TRBJ1-2; 9 nucleotides line up with TRBD1. The J segment lost 8 bases and the V segment lost 6 bases, leaving 14 bases of the junction unmatched. The CDR3 is made up of 15 amino acids. Germline values: CDR1 SGDLS, CDR2 YYNGEE. CDR3 DNA: TGTGCCAGCACCACCCGGGGGACAGGGCCAGGAGGCTACACCTTC. As protein: CASTTRGTGPGGYTF.

The V and J genes are TRBV14 and TRBJ2-3; D may be TRBD2 (7 bases). Germline V gene sequence: CDR1 SGHDN, CDR2 FVKESK. V was pared by 4 bases and J by 5 bases, with 16 bases between. The CDR3 contains 15 residues. DNA for the CDR3: TGTGCCAGCAGCCCCTGGGGGGGCGGAGGAGATACGCAGTATTTT. As protein: CASSPWGGGGDTQYF. The whole variable domain, remainder taken from reference TRBV14 and TRBJ2-3, is EAGVTQFPSHSVIEKGQTVTLRCDPISGHDNLYWYRRVMGKEIKFLLHFVKESKQDESGMPNNRFLAERTGGTYSTLKVQPAELEDSGVYFCASSPWGGGGDTQYFGPGTRLTVL.

This clonotype was detected a few times. The rearrangement uses TRBV3-1 and TRBJ2-3; D may be TRBD1 (5 bases). Germline V lookup: CDR1 LGHDT, CDR2 YNNKEL (reference sequence). The CDR3 sequence is 13 residues long. V lost 6 bases, J lost 4 bases, and 11 bases lay in between. The DNA of the CDR3 is TGTGCCAGCAGGGGGCTTTCGGCAGATACGCAGTATTTT. It translates to CASRGLSADTQYF.

This clonotype was observed at least ten times. The V call is TRBV7-2, the J call TRBJ2-1; TRBD2 is a possible D gene (5 bases). Deletions cut 4 bases from V and 0 bases from J, with 10 bases between. Germline V CDR1 and CDR2: SGHTA, FQGNSA. CDR3 size: 15 residues. This chain's CDR3 is CASSSSGGSYNEQFF. CDR3 in DNA: TGTGCCAGCAGCTCCAGCGGAGGCTCCTACAATGAGCAGTTCTTC.

In this sample, this clonotype turned up a few times. The V and J genes are TRBV6-1 and TRBJ2-7; TRBD2 aligns across 14 bases. Germline loops: CDR1 MNHNS, CDR2 SASEGT. J lost 2 bases, V lost 6 bases, and 0 bases had no gene match. The CDR3 spans 14 residues. The CDR3 spells CASRGLAGAYEQYF. DNA of the CDR3: TGTGCCAGCAGGGGACTAGCGGGAGCCTACGAGCAGTACTTC.

This clonotype was observed at least ten times. The chain uses TRBV12-3 or TRBV12-4 and TRBJ2-1; no firm D call. Between the trimmed V and J ends, which lost 7 bases and 9 bases, there was a span of 19 bases. This CDR3 has 14 residues. CDR3 amino acids: CASNADSFLLEQFF. CDR3 DNA: TGTGCCAGCAACGCTGACTCCTTCCTTCTTGAGCAGTTCTTC.

V gene TRBV21-1 combines with J gene TRBJ1-5; the listed D gene, TRBD1, was not tested against the DNA. TRBV21-1 corresponds to a pseudogene. CDR3 length: 16 amino acids. The CDR3 DNA is TGTGCCAGCATTCTCTTCAGGGGACAGCTCAATCAGCCCCAGCATTTT. This codes for CASILFRGQLNQPQHF.

This clonotype has more than one count but fewer than ten. The V and J genes are TRBV5-1 and TRBJ2-7, with 8 positions matching TRBD1. This CDR3 has 15 amino acids. The germline V gene has CDR1 SGHRS and CDR2 YFSETQ. Germline trimming cut 4 bases from V and 5 bases from J; bases unmatched to any gene: 11. CDR3 nucleotide sequence: TGCGCCAGCAGCCTGACAGGGGAGAATAGCCACGAGCAGTACTTC. The encoded protein is CASSLTGENSHEQYF.